This TCR beta chain was identified in a study of T cell repertoires in cytomegalovirus infection (dated by TCRdb to the late 2010s). Broadly, across the study: Donor HLA type was relevant to the analysis, as public TCR beta signatures indicated carriage of CMV infection together with the matching HLA type.

General findings and caveats noted by the study authors: The ex vivo response was dominated by HLA-C-restricted CMV-specific TCR beta clonotypes, which also provided the single most frequent clonotype in two of eight donors. In both this cohort and an independent roughly 330-donor cohort, the cumulative frequency of public TCR beta family members distinguished carriers of CMV infection plus the relevant HLA type.

The sequencer was an Illumina HiSeq 1500. The public reads were reanalyzed by TCRdb: fastp trimming at Q25, MiXCR alignment, in-frame beta chains only. Every entry covers one CDR3 protein and lists the most common genes and DNA from its rows. The sample records 250,000 or so distinct CDR3 sequences, about 18% of which are singletons. The ten largest clones represent roughly 45% of the sample. Measured from the cysteine to the phenylalanine, the CDR3 is 14 residues long. Only the CDR3 portion is preserved as DNA: 42 bases, with reading frame beginning at the first base. CDR1 and CDR2 were assigned from the germline V gene (reference sequence) as DFQATT and SNEGSKA. V and J are truncated by 0 bases and 8 bases respectively, leaving an intervening sequence of 14 bases. Notes on this clonotype: Its specific antigen is unknown. Per-base qualities were not stored, and no clone one base away is much larger.

The chain is made from TRBV20-1 and TRBJ1-5, with the D gene too uncertain to name. The TCR was taken from a human donor in good health (CMV status not recorded). Some clones in this sample may be carry-over from other donors' samples. Sequencing was done on a sample of CD8+ T cells from PBMCs. Read as DNA, the sequence is TGCAGTGCTAGAGATAGGGCGGCTGAAGAGCCCCAGCATTTT. Its protein product is CSARDRAAEEPQHF.